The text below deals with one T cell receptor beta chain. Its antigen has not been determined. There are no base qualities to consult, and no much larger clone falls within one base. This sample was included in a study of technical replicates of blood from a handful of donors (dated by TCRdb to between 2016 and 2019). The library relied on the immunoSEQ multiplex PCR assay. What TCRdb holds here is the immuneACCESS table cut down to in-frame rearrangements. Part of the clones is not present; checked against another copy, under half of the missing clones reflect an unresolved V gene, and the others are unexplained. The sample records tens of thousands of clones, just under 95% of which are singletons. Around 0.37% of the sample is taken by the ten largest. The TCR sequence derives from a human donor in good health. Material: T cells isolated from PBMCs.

The DNA sequence is as follows: TGTGCCAGCAGCGAGGGTAGTACGCAGTATTTT. The translation is CASSEGSTQYF. The rearrangement combines TRBV27 with TRBJ2-3; TRBD2 could be the D gene, as 5 bases match. Reading from cysteine to phenylalanine, the CDR3 counts 11 amino acids. Kept here is only the CDR3 DNA, which spans 33 bases and is read in frame from base 1. The germline V gene (reference sequence) gives CDR1 as MNHEY and CDR2 as SMNVEV. V is reduced by 6 bases and J by 8 bases, leaving a spacing of 9 bases between them.